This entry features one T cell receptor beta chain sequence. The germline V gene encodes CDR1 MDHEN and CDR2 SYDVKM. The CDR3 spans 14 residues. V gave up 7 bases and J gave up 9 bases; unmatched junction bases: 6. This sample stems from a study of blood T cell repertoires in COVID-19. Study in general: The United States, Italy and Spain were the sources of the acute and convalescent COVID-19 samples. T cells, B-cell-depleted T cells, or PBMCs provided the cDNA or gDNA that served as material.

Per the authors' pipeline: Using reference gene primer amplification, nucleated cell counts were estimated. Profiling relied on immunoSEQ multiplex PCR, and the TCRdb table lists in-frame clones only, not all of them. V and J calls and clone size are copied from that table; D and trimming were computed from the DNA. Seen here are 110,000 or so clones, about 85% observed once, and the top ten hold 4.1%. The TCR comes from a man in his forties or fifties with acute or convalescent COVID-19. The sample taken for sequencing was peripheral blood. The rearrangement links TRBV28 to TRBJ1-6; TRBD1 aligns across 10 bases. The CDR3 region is CASIFGTGVSPLHF. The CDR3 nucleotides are TGTGCCAGCATTTTCGGGACAGGGGTTTCACCCCTCCACTTT.